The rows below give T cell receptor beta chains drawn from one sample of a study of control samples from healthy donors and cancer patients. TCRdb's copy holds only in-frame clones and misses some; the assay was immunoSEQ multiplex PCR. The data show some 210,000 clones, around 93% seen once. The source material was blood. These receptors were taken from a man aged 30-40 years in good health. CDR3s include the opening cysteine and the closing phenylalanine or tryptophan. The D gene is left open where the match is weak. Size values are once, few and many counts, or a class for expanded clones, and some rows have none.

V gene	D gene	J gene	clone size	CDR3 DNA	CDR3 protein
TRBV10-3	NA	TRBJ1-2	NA	TGTGCCATCAGGAGCTTGGAGTCTAACTATGGCTACACCTTC	CAIRSLESNYGYTF
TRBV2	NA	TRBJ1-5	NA	TGTGCCAGCAGCGATACAGGGAATCAGCCCCAGCATTTT	CASSDTGNQPQHF
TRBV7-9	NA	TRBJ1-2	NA	TGTGCCAGCAGCTTAGGCAGGGTTGAGGGTGGCTACACCTTC	CASSLGRVEGGYTF
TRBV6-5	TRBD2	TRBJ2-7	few	TGTGCCAGCAGTTTAACTAGCGGGCCCTACTCCTACGAGCAGTACTTC	CASSLTSGPYSYEQYF
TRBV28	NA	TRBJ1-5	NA	TGTGCCAGCAACCCACAGCTGGCTCAGCCCCAGCATTTT	CASNPQLAQPQHF
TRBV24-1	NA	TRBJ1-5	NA	TGTGCCACCAGTGACGGGGGCGGGCAGCCCCAGCATTTT	CATSDGGGQPQHF
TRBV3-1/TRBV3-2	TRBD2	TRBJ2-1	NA	TGTGCCAGCAGCCCTCCTTCTTCCGCGGGGGGCCTAATAATCTACAATGAGCAGTTCTTC	CASSPPSSAGGLIIYNEQFF
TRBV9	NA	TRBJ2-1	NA	TGTGCCAGCAGCTTTACTTACTACAATGAGCAGTTCTTC	CASSFTYYNEQFF
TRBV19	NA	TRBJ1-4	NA	TGTGCCAGTAAAGGGCGCCCGGCCTGGGAAAAACTGTTTTTT	CASKGRPAWEKLFF
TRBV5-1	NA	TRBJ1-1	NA	TGCGCCAGCAGCCCGGACAGATACATGAACACTGAAGCTTTCTTT	CASSPDRYMNTEAFF
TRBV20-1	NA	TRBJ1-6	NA	TGCAGTGCTAGTGGGCAGAGCTCCTATAATTCACCCCTCCACTTT	CSASGQSSYNSPLHF
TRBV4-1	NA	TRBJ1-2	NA	TGCGCCAGCAGCCCCCGGGACGTAGCATATGGCTACACCTTC	CASSPRDVAYGYTF
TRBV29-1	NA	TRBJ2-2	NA	TGCAGCGTTGAAGACCTGGAGGGAGGCAGTCTCAACACCGGGGAGCTGTTTTTT	CSVEDLEGGSLNTGELFF
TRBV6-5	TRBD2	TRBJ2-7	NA	TGTGCCAGCAGCGCGACTAGCGCCTCCTACGAGCAGTACTTC	CASSATSASYEQYF
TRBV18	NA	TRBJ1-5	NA	TGTGCCAGCTCGCCCTCCGGGGCCATTAATCAGCCCCAGCATTTT	CASSPSGAINQPQHF
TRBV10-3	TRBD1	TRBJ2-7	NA	TGTGCCATCAGTCCTGGGACAGGGGAATACGAGCAGTACTTC	CAISPGTGEYEQYF
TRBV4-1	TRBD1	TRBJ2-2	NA	TGCGCCAGCAGCCAGCGACAGGGGGACGGGGAGCTGTTTTTT	CASSQRQGDGELFF
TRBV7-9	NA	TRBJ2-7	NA	TGTGCCAGCAGTTGGTCGGGGGTCGAGCAGTACTTC	CASSWSGVEQYF
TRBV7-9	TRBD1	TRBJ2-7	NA	TGTGCCAGCAGCTCACAGGGGAAGGGCTCCCACGAGCAGTACTTC	CASSSQGKGSHEQYF
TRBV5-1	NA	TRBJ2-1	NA	TGCGCCAGCAGATTTCAGGCAGATGAGCAGTTCTTC	CASRFQADEQFF
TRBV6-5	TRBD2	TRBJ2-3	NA	TGTGCCAGCAGAGTAGCGGGCCGCACAGATACGCAGTATTTT	CASRVAGRTDTQYF
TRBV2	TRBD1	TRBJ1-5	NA	TGTGCCAGCAGATTGACAGGGAGTAATCAGCCCCAGCATTTT	CASRLTGSNQPQHF